The entry below gives a single T cell receptor (beta chain) sequence along with its context. Its target antigen remains unknown. Qualities for individual bases were not recorded, and no much larger clone is one base off. This sample is drawn from a study of blood T cell repertoires in COVID-19 (dated by TCRdb to 2018 to 2021). At the level of the whole study: Samples covering the acute and convalescent phases of COVID-19 were provided by collaborators in the United States, Italy and Spain. The dataset comprised deeply sampled blood TCRbeta repertoires from subjects exposed to, actively infected with, or recovered from COVID-19. Samples came from the ongoing ImmuneRACE study (first 160 participants) plus 1,254 subjects from 6 global collaborators. The prospective study material was composed of cDNA or gDNA derived from T cells, B-cell-depleted T cells, or PBMCs. Where HLA class I and class II types were available, the types were taken from metadata supplied by the sample provider, not from assay-based typing. A freely available public database, intended as a resource for researchers studying the immune response to SARS-CoV-2, is where the repertoires were released. Nearly every sample came with metadata listing a de-identified subject ID, COVID-19 status, age in years and sex.

V ends up 2 bases short and J 0 bases short, with an unmatched junction base count of 4. CDR1 and CDR2 are read off the germline V gene (reference sequence) as SGHAT and FQDESV. The CDR3 starts with the cysteine, ends with the phenylalanine, and has 16 residues. CDR3 DNA only is kept here, 48 bases in frame from base 1. Collaborating institutions collected whole blood in K2EDTA tubes following their own protocols. Collaborator samples were shipped for TCRbeta analysis as frozen whole blood, isolated PBMCs, or DNA extracted from either sample type. The immunoSEQ Assay, a bias-controlled multiplex PCR, was used to amplify TCRbeta CDR3 regions from genomic DNA. The study's own analysis went as follows. The number of nucleated cells in each sample was estimated by amplification of reference gene primers within the assay. To quantify the absolute abundance of each unique TCRbeta CDR3 rearrangement, sequence reads were collapsed and filtered. For each sample, productive Simpson clonality was calculated as the square root of Simpson's diversity index over productive rearrangements. Entries here come from immuneACCESS through TCRdb and include only in-frame sequences with V and J called. Some clones fail to appear in such tables; in the studies checked, an unresolved V gene covers under half of the shortfall, and the cause of the remainder is unknown. V and J calls and clone size are given by that table; D and trimming were obtained from the DNA. This sample has more than 85,000 clones in its table, and over 65% of those were observed once. Jointly, the top ten make up around a sixth of the sample.

General findings and caveats noted by the study authors: The quantity of clinical and demographic metadata differed by source and by participant and was supplied without curation.

The origin of this receptor is a woman aged 55-69 years with acute or convalescent COVID-19. Sequenced material: peripheral blood. The chain employs TRBV11-1 and TRBJ2-7; 10 bases in between match TRBD1. The CDR3 loop reads CASSLNGQGVSYEQYF. In nucleotide form, the sequence is TGTGCCAGCAGCTTAAATGGACAGGGGGTCTCCTACGAGCAGTACTTC.